These 29 T cell receptor beta chains were all obtained from the same sample, sequenced in a study of T cell responses to AZD1222 COVID-19 vaccine. Profiling relied on immunoSEQ multiplex PCR, and the TCRdb table lists in-frame clones only, not all of them. This table has 150,000 to 180,000 clones, 75% to 90% appearing once. The specimen comprised peripheral blood, sampled after recovery from COVID-19. The receptors originated from an adult who had recovered from COVID-19.

The chain uses TRBV5-1 and TRBJ1-1; no firm D call. CDR1 and CDR2 (germline): SGHRS, YFSETQ. This CDR3 has 12 amino acids. V was clipped by 0 bases and J by 6 bases, with 6 bases between them. The CDR3 DNA follows: TGCGCCAGCAGCTTGGAGCCTGCTGAAGCTTTCTTT. Its protein is CASSLEPAEAFF. The variable domain in full, with the rest retrieved from reference TRBV5-1 and TRBJ1-1, is KAGVTQTPRYLIKTRGQQVTLSCSPISGHRSVSWYQQTPGQGLQFLFEYFSETQRNKGNFPGRFSGRQFSNSRSEMNVSTLELGDSALYLCASSLEPAEAFFGQGTRLTVV.

V gene TRBV4-2 combines with J gene TRBJ2-2, with TRBD1 as a possible D gene (6 bases). With 0 bases removed from V and 6 bases from J, the gap between germline ends came to 11 bases. The germline V gene has CDR1 LGHNA and CDR2 YNFKEQ. This CDR3 has 15 amino acids. This CDR3 reads CASSQDLGASGELFF. CDR3 nucleotide sequence: TGTGCCAGCAGCCAAGATTTGGGGGCCTCCGGGGAGCTGTTTTTT.

The chain uses TRBV9 and TRBJ1-2, with D uncertain. V lost 0 bases and J 3 bases, leaving 6 bases between the germline ends. This CDR3 comprises 13 residues. Germline V gene lookup returns CDR1 SGDLS and CDR2 YYNGEE. CDR3 bases: TGTGCCAGCAGCGTAGGTGATTACTATGGCTACACCTTC. Translated, it gives CASSVGDYYGYTF. The whole variable domain, filled in from reference TRBV9 and TRBJ1-2, reads DSGVTQTPKHLITATGQRVTLRCSPRSGDLSVYWYQQSLDQGLQFLIQYYNGEERAKGNILERFSAQQFPDLHSELNLSSLELGDSALYFCASSVGDYYGYTFGSGTRLTVV.

The chain employs TRBV7-9 and TRBJ2-7, with TRBD1 matching over 9 bases. The germline V gene has CDR1 SEHNR and CDR2 FQNEAQ (reference sequence). Trimming removed 5 bases from V and 3 bases from J; junction bases left unmatched: 11. The CDR3 is made up of 16 amino acids. The chain's CDR3 is CASSPPGGQGDYEQYF. CDR3 coding DNA: TGTGCCAGCAGCCCCCCCGGGGGACAGGGCGACTACGAGCAGTACTTC.

The V call is TRBV19, the J call TRBJ1-5, with 7 bases lining up with TRBD1. V was pared by 7 bases and J by 5 bases, with 8 bases of the junction left unmatched. Germline values: CDR1 LNHDA, CDR2 SQIVND (reference sequence). This CDR3 contains 14 residues. Here the CDR3 DNA reads TGTGCCAGTAAGACAGGGAGATTTGATCAGCCCCAGCATTTT. It is translated as CASKTGRFDQPQHF. Together with reference TRBV19 and TRBJ1-5, the CDR3 gives the full variable domain: DGGITQSPKYLFRKEGQNVTLSCEQNLNHDAMYWYRQDPGQGLRLIYYSQIVNDFQKGDIAEGYSVSREKKESFPLTVTSAQKNPTAFYLCASKTGRFDQPQHFGDGTRLSIL.

The chain links TRBV2 to TRBJ2-1, with 9 bases that match TRBD2. V was pared by 4 bases and J by 6 bases, with 4 bases of the junction left unmatched. The CDR3 contains 14 residues. Germline V lookup: CDR1 SNHLY, CDR2 FYNNEI. The CDR3 sequence is CASSAGLASNEQFF. In DNA, the CDR3 is TGTGCCAGCAGTGCGGGACTAGCTTCCAATGAGCAGTTCTTC.

This chain links TRBV20-1 with TRBJ1-2; a possible D gene is TRBD1 (5 bases). Trimming took off 3 bases at V and 1 base at J, with 12 bases between the two ends. CDR1 and CDR2 from the germline V gene are DFQATT and SNEGSKA (reference sequence). This CDR3 is built from 14 residues. This chain's CDR3 is CSASGGHLNYGYTF. CDR3 nucleotide sequence: TGCAGTGCTAGTGGTGGACATCTTAACTATGGCTACACCTTC.

J is TRBJ2-3 and V is TRBV6-4; D might be TRBD2 (5 bases). Deletions cut 4 bases from V and 2 bases from J, with 13 bases between. The germline V gene encodes CDR1 MRHNA and CDR2 SNTAGT. The CDR3 runs to 15 residues. CDR3 in DNA: TGTGCCAGCAGTGCGGAGGACGGCCTCACAGATACGCAGTATTTT. It yields the protein CASSAEDGLTDTQYF.

This rearrangement joins TRBV19 to TRBJ2-1; D unresolved. Germline V gives CDR1 LNHDA, CDR2 SQIVND (reference sequence). The V end lost 3 bases, the J end lost 6 bases, and 15 bases lay between the germline ends. There are 15 residues in the CDR3. The DNA for the CDR3 is TGTGCCAGTAGTATCGGCAGTGGAGTGTTCAATGAGCAGTTCTTC. It specifies CASSIGSGVFNEQFF.

This clone occurred a few times. V is TRBV9 and J is TRBJ1-6; a possible D gene is TRBD1 (5 bases). V lost 2 bases and J lost 9, with 12 bases in between. The germline V gene encodes CDR1 SGDLS and CDR2 YYNGEE. The CDR3 contains 14 residues. DNA for the CDR3: TGTGCCAGCAGCGTTGACAGTAGGGCTTCACCCCTCCACTTT. This codes for CASSVDSRASPLHF.

This clone was seen only a few times. This rearrangement joins TRBV18 to TRBJ2-2; 8 bases agree with TRBD2. The CDR3 is 15 residues long. CDR1 is KGHSH, CDR2 LQKENI, per germline. V trimming: 5 bases; J trimming: 4 bases; junction bases outside the gene matches: 6. CDR3 protein: CASSSRTSPTGELFF. The CDR3 DNA sequence: TGTGCCAGCTCATCCCGGACTAGCCCCACCGGGGAGCTGTTTTTT.

The J gene is TRBJ2-5, the V gene TRBV7-2; possibly TRBD1 for D (5 bases). The germline V and J ends were trimmed by 3 bases and 2 bases, with 10 bases remaining between them. Germline CDR1 reads SGHTA; CDR2 reads FQGNSA. The CDR3 has 14 amino acids. The CDR3 bases are TGTGCCAGCAGCTTGGGGAACAGGCAAGAGACCCAGTACTTC. Its protein is CASSLGNRQETQYF.

The chain recombines TRBV19 with TRBJ2-2; no clear D. Per the germline V gene, CDR1 is LNHDA and CDR2 is SQIVND (reference sequence). V was trimmed by 0 bases and J by 6 bases, leaving 20 bases between them. CDR3 length: 18 residues. The chain's CDR3 is CASSIDRWSLDTAGELFF. In nucleotides, the CDR3 is TGTGCCAGTAGTATAGACAGGTGGTCGCTAGATACGGCCGGGGAGCTGTTTTTT.

In its sample, this clone was seen once. V usage is TRBV10-3 and J usage is TRBJ1-2; D may be TRBD1 (6 bases). This CDR3 region has 16 residues. Trimming cost V 6 bases and J 1 base, with 18 bases left between them. The germline gives CDR1 ENHRY, CDR2 SYGVKD. As DNA, the CDR3 is TGTGCCATCAGGGGGGCCCGGGACGGATATAACTATGGCTACACCTTC. Protein sequence: CAIRGARDGYNYGYTF.

The rearrangement uses TRBV9 and TRBJ1-2; TRBD1 agrees at 10 bases. J was trimmed by 6 bases and V by 1 base; bases with no gene match: 9. Germline lookup yields CDR1 SGDLS and CDR2 YYNGEE. The CDR3 spans 16 residues. CDR3 bases: TGTGCCAGCAGCGTAACCCCCGAGGGACAGGGGCATGGCTACACCTTC. It specifies CASSVTPEGQGHGYTF.

This chain joins TRBV5-4 and TRBJ2-7; TRBD1 might be the D (6 bases). CDR1 is SGHNT, CDR2 YYREEE, per germline (reference sequence). Trimming took 4 bases from V and 4 from J, leaving 9 bases between them. This CDR3 is 12 amino acids long. The CDR3 is CASSHGQYEQYF. The CDR3 nucleotides are TGTGCCAGCAGCCATGGACAGTACGAGCAGTACTTC. The full variable domain, rest sourced from reference TRBV5-4 and TRBJ2-7, is ETGVTQSPTHLIKTRGQQVTLRCSSQSGHNTVSWYQQALGQGPQFIFQYYREEENGRGNFPPRFSGLQFPNYSSELNVNALELDDSALYLCASSHGQYEQYFGPGTRLTVT.

V and J are TRBV6-5 and TRBJ1-6; D gene uncertain. The V end was cut by 6 bases, the J end by 7 bases, with 13 bases between. Germline loops: CDR1 MNHEY, CDR2 SVGAGI. The CDR3 loop spans 14 amino acids. The CDR3 DNA sequence: TGTGCCAGCAGACCGGAGAATGGGAATTCACCCCTCCACTTT. It specifies CASRPENGNSPLHF.

This CDR3 reads CASSSREGGGEQFF. The CDR3 nucleotides are TGTGCCAGCAGCTCTAGGGAAGGGGGGGGTGAGCAGTTCTTC. The chain couples TRBV11-3 to TRBJ2-1, with a possible D match to TRBD2 (7 bases). Germline CDR1 and CDR2: SGHNT and YENEEA. The CDR3 covers 14 residues. The V end lost 4 bases, the J end lost 9 bases, and 16 bases lay between the germline ends.

In this sample, this clone turned up a few times. The J gene is TRBJ2-7, the V gene TRBV4-1, with a possible D match to TRBD1 (6 bases). The CDR3 is 13 amino acids. The germline V and J ends were trimmed by 4 bases and 4 bases, with 11 bases remaining between them. Per the germline V gene, CDR1 is MGHRA and CDR2 is YSYEKL. The CDR3 spells CASSLKDSYEQYF. The CDR3 DNA reads TGCGCCAGCAGCCTAAAGGACAGTTACGAGCAGTACTTC.

This clone came up a few times. This chain connects TRBV28 to TRBJ2-7, with D perhaps TRBD1 or TRBD2 (5 bases each). V lost 8 bases and J lost 4, with 15 bases in between. The CDR3 extends over 13 amino acids. Germline V gene lookup returns CDR1 MDHEN and CDR2 SYDVKM. Written as DNA, the CDR3 is TGTGCCAGCGGGCCAGGGAGAGGGTACGAGCAGTACTTC. Translation: CASGPGRGYEQYF.

This chain connects TRBV7-2 to TRBJ1-6; D possibly corresponds to TRBD1 (6 bases). Per the germline V gene, CDR1 is SGHTA and CDR2 is FQGNSA. V lost 2 bases, J lost 8 bases, and 13 bases lay in between. The CDR3 runs 15 residues. CDR3 DNA: TGTGCCAGCAGCTTAAACAGGGTTGGGGATTCACCCCTCCACTTT. Translated, it gives CASSLNRVGDSPLHF.

This chain joins TRBV5-8 and TRBJ1-5, with D perhaps matching TRBD1 (5 bases). CDR3 length: 17 amino acids. V was clipped by 2 bases and J by 3 bases, with 18 bases between them. Germline CDR1 and CDR2: SGHTS and YDEGEE. CDR3 in DNA: TGTGCCAGCAGCTTTTCAGTCGGGGCCGTGGTCAATCAGCCCCAGCATTTT. Its protein is CASSFSVGAVVNQPQHF.

The V gene is TRBV2, the J gene TRBJ1-1, with D perhaps TRBD1 (5 bases). Germline V gene data show CDR1 as SNHLY and CDR2 as FYNNEI. This CDR3 has 12 residues. With 3 bases removed from V and 6 bases from J, the gap between germline ends came to 8 bases. CDR3 loop: CASSDRGPEAFF. CDR3 nucleotides: TGTGCCAGCAGTGACCGGGGACCTGAAGCTTTCTTT.

This chain links TRBV18 with TRBJ2-3; unclear D gene. V lost 5 bases, J lost 6 bases, and 12 bases lay in between. The CDR3 is made up of 13 amino acids. Germline values: CDR1 KGHSH, CDR2 LQKENI. In DNA, the CDR3 is TGTGCCAGCTCAGCCCGTCCCGTCGATACGCAGTATTTT. It yields the protein CASSARPVDTQYF.

The chain combines TRBV11-2 with TRBJ1-1; maybe TRBD1 (6 bases). Trimming pared 3 bases from V and 6 bases from J, leaving 11 bases between. Germline V gives CDR1 SGHAT, CDR2 FQNNGV. This CDR3 comprises 13 residues. The CDR3 DNA reads as TGTGCCAGCAGCTTCAGGGGTAGGCCTGAAGCTTTCTTT. Its protein product is CASSFRGRPEAFF.

This rearrangement joins TRBV5-1 to TRBJ2-1; 10 bases are shared with TRBD2. After removal of 0 bases from V and 5 bases from J, the junction contained 5 bases not matched to a gene. This CDR3 has 16 amino acids. CDR1 is SGHRS, CDR2 YFSETQ, per germline. The chain's CDR3 is CASSLEIAGGNNEQFF. CDR3 DNA: TGCGCCAGCAGCTTGGAGATAGCGGGGGGTAACAATGAGCAGTTCTTC.

J is TRBJ2-1 and V is TRBV11-1; D may be TRBD1 (7 bases). This CDR3 has 13 residues. V lost 7 bases to trimming and J lost 4 bases, with 11 bases between them. Per germline, CDR1 SGHAT and CDR2 FQDESV (reference sequence). Here the CDR3 reads CASTPGGYNEQFF. CDR3 in DNA: TGTGCCAGCACCCCAGGGGGGTACAATGAGCAGTTCTTC. Together with reference TRBV11-1 and TRBJ2-1, the CDR3 gives the full variable domain: EAEVAQSPRYKITEKSQAVAFWCDPISGHATLYWYRQILGQGPELLVQFQDESVVDDSQLPKDRFSAERLKGVDSTLKIQPAELGDSAMYLCASTPGGYNEQFFGPGTRLTVL.

This clone has just a few counts. The V and J genes are TRBV6-6 and TRBJ2-2; 10 bases fit TRBD1. Germline-derived CDR1 and CDR2 are MNHNY and SVGAGI (reference sequence). With V trimmed by 8 bases and J by 6 bases, 12 bases remained unmatched. The CDR3 covers 16 residues. CDR3 DNA: TGTGCCAGCTTCTTTCAGGGACAGGGGTCCCCCGGGGAGCTGTTTTTT. Its translation is CASFFQGQGSPGELFF.

The chain joins TRBV28 to TRBJ1-1; 7 bases agree with TRBD1. The CDR3 is 15 residues long. Unmatched junction bases numbered 8, after V lost 4 bases and J lost 3 bases. Germline lookup yields CDR1 MDHEN and CDR2 SYDVKM. The CDR3 sequence is CASSSITGADTEAFF. DNA of the CDR3: TGTGCCAGCAGTTCCATCACAGGGGCGGACACTGAAGCTTTCTTT.